The T cell receptor (beta chain) described here comes from a study of identical twins. Everyone who donated was a healthy Caucasian. This clonotype has only a few counts. TCRdb re-derived calls from the 5' RACE reads in MiXCR, one entry per CDR3 protein. The sample consists of hundreds of thousands of distinct CDR3 sequences, around a sixth of them appearing once. Trimming took 2 bases from V and 0 from J, leaving 9 bases between them. Germline V lookup: CDR1 SEHNR, CDR2 FQNEAQ (reference sequence). CDR3 length: 15 amino acids. The data were also submitted as part of a second study, on T cells expressing NK-cell markers. This second study says: One of the eight sequenced donors was seronegative, whereas the other seven were HCMV-seropositive. The same clonotypes also predominated in the CD3+CD56-NKG2C+ fraction of a few donors.

Sample: PBMCs. The chain is built from TRBV7-9 and TRBJ2-3; TRBD2 might be the D (5 bases). This clonotype originated in a woman younger than 35 in good health. CDR3 nucleotide sequence: TGTGCCAGCAGCTTAAGCGCGGGTAGCACAGATACGCAGTATTTT. This gives the protein CASSLSAGSTDTQYF.